This TCR beta chain was retrieved from a study of T cell responses to AZD1222 COVID-19 vaccine. Study-wide points: Increases in Spike-specific TCR breadth and depth were seen after two AZD1222 doses. At study baseline, merely about 6 AZD1222 recipients were seropositive.

Generated by immunoSEQ multiplex PCR, the TCRdb table keeps only in-frame clones and is missing some. The table includes 100,000 to 150,000 clones, 87% detected once. Remarks on this clone: Antigen specificity is unknown.

The TCR sequence derives from an adult in good health. Here the sequenced sample was peripheral blood, taken on day 0 of AZD1222 vaccination.

CDR3 sequence (DNA): TGTGCCAGCAGCGTTCCGGGACTAGCGGAGACCCAGTACTTC. Its protein is CASSVPGLAETQYF. This chain uses TRBV9 with TRBJ2-5; 10 nucleotides align to TRBD2. Germline V CDR1 and CDR2: SGDLS, YYNGEE. Trimming cost V 2 bases and J 5 bases; bases outside gene matches: 3. This CDR3 has 14 residues.